This T cell receptor (beta chain) originates from a study of blood T cell repertoires in COVID-19. Background on the study: Sites in the United States, Italy and Spain provided acute and convalescent COVID-19 samples. T cells, B-cell-depleted T cells, or PBMCs supplied cDNA or gDNA.

The CDR3 is made up of 17 amino acids. In the original workflow: For nucleated cells, counts were estimated from reference gene primer amplification. Sequencing was performed with immunoSEQ multiplex PCR; in TCRdb, only in-frame clones are kept and a portion is missing. V and J calls plus clone size are reproduced from that table; the DNA served to infer D and trimming. This table holds a few hundred thousand clones, 70% to 90% found once. The chain is built from TRBV21-1 and TRBJ2-6; the tabulated D call, TRBD1, remains unverified against the DNA. TRBV21-1 counts as a pseudogene. The sequencing input was peripheral blood. The source is a human donor in a cohort sampled during active COVID-19. CDR3 region: CASSSDRQASGANVLTF. CDR3 bases: TGTGCCAGCAGCAGCGATAGACAGGCCTCTGGGGCCAACGTCCTGACTTTC.